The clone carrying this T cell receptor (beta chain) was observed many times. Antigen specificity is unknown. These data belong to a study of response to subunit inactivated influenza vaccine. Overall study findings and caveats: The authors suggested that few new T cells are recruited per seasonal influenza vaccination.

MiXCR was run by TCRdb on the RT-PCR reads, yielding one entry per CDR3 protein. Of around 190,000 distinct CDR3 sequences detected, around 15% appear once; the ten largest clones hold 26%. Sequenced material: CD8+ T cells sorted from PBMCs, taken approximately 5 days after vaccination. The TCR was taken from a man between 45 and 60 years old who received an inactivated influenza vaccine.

CDR3 coding DNA: TGTGCCAGCAGTTCTACTAGCGGCACCTACAATGAGCAGTTCTTC. Encoded protein: CASSSTSGTYNEQFF. V usage is TRBV27 and J usage is TRBJ2-1; TRBD2 agrees at 8 bases. The CDR3 is made up of 15 amino acids. The junction had 4 bases not matched to a gene; V was cut back by 4 bases and J by 2 bases. The germline V gene encodes CDR1 MNHEY and CDR2 SMNVEV (reference sequence).